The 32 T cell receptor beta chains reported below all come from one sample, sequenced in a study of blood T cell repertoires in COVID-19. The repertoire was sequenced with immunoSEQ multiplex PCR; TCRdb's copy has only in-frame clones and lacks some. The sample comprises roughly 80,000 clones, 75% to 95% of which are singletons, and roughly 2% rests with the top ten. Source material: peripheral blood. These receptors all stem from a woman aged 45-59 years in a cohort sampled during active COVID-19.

The CDR3 protein is CASSYSRSPLHF. In nucleotides, the CDR3 is TGTGCCAGCAGTTACTCGAGATCACCCCTCCACTTT. The chain is built from TRBV6-5 and TRBJ1-6; D is uncertain. Germline CDR1 and CDR2: MNHEY and SVGAGI. The V end lost 0 bases, the J end lost 10 bases, and 4 bases lay between the germline ends. The CDR3 extends over 12 amino acids.

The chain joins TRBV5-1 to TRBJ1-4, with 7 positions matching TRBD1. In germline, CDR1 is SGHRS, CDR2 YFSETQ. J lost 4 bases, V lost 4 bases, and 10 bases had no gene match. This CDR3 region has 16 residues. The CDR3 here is CASSPPTGNGNEKLFF. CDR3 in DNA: TGCGCCAGCAGCCCCCCGACAGGGAATGGTAATGAAAAACTGTTTTTT.

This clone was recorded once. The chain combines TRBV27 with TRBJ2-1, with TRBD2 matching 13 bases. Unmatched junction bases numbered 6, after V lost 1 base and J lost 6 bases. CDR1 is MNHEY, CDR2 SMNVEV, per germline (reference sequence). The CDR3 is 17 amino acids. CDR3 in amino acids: CASSLLAGLAGSNEQFF. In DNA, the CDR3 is TGTGCCAGCAGTTTATTAGCGGGACTAGCGGGGTCCAATGAGCAGTTCTTC.

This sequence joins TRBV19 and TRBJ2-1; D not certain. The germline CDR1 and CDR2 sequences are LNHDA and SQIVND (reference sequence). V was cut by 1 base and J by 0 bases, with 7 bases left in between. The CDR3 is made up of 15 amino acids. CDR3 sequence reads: CASSIVPGSYNEQFF. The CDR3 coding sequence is TGTGCCAGTAGTATAGTTCCGGGCTCCTACAATGAGCAGTTCTTC.

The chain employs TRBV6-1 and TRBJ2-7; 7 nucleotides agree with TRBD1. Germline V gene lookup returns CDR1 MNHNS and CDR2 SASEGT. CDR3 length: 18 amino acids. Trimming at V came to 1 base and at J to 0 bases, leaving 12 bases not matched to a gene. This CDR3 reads CASSEGFATGKSSYEQYF. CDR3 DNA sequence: TGTGCCAGCAGTGAAGGTTTTGCGACAGGGAAGAGCTCCTACGAGCAGTACTTC.

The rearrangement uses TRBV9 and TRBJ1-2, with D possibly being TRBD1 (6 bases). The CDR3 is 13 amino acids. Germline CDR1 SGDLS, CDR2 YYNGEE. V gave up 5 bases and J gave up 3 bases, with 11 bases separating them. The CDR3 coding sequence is TGTGCCAGCAGTCTGACAGGTGACTATGGCTACACCTTC. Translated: CASSLTGDYGYTF. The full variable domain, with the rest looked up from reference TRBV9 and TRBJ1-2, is DSGVTQTPKHLITATGQRVTLRCSPRSGDLSVYWYQQSLDQGLQFLIQYYNGEERAKGNILERFSAQQFPDLHSELNLSSLELGDSALYFCASSLTGDYGYTFGSGTRLTVV.

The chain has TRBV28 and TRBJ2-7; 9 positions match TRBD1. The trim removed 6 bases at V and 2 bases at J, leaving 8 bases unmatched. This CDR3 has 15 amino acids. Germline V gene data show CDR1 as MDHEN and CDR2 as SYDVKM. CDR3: CASSLDRGITYEQYF. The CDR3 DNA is TGTGCCAGCAGCCTGGACAGGGGAATAACCTACGAGCAGTACTTC. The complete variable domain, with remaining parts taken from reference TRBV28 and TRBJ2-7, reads DVKVTQSSRYLVKRTGEKVFLECVQDMDHENMFWYRQDPGLGLRLIYFSYDVKMKEKGDIPEGYSVSREKKERFSLILESASTNQTSMYLCASSLDRGITYEQYFGPGTRLTVT.

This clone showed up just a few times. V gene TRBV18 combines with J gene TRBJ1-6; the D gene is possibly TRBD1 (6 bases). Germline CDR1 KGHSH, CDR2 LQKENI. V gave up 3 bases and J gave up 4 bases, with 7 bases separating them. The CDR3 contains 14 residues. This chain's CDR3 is CASSPGQYNSPLHF. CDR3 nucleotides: TGTGCCAGCTCACCCGGACAGTATAATTCACCCCTCCACTTT.

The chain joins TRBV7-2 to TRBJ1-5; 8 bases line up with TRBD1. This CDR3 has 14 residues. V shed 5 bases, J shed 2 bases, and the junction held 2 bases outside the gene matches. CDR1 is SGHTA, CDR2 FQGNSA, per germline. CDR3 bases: TGTGCCAGCAGCCAGGGGGCTCGCAATCAGCCCCAGCATTTT. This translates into CASSQGARNQPQHF.

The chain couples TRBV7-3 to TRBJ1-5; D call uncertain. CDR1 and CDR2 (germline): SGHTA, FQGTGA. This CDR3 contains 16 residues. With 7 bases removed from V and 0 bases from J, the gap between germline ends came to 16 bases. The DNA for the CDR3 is TGTGCCAGCAACCCAAACGGAGCCTCTAGCAATCAGCCCCAGCATTTT. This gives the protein CASNPNGASSNQPQHF.

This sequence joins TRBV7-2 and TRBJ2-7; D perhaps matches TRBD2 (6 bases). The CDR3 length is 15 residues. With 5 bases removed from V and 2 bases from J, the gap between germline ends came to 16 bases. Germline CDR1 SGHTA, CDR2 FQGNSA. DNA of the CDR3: TGTGCCAGCAGCCTTGTCGGGGGATGGACCTACGAGCAGTACTTC. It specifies CASSLVGGWTYEQYF.

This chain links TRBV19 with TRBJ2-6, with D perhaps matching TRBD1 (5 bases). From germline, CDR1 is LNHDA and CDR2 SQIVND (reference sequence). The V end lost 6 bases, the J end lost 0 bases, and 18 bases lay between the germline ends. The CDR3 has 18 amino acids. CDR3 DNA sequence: TGTGCCAGTAGCCCCATTGGACGGACAATCTCTGGGGCCAACGTCCTGACTTTC. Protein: CASSPIGRTISGANVLTF.

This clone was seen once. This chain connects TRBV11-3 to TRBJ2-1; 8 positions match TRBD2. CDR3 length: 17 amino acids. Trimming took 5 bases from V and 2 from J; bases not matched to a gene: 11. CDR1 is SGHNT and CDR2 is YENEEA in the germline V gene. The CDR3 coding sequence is TGTGCCAGCAGCCAGAGCGGATTGCGGGGGGCCTACAATGAGCAGTTCTTC. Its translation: CASSQSGLRGAYNEQFF.

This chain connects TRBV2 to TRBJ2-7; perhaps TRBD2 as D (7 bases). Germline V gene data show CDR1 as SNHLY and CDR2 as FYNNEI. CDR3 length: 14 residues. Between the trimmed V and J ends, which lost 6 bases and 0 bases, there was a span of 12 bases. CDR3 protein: CASRRGGNSYEQYF. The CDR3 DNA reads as TGTGCCAGCAGAAGGGGGGGGAACTCCTACGAGCAGTACTTC.

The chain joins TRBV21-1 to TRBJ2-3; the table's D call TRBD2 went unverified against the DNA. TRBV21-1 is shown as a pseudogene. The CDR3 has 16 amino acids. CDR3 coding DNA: TGTGCCAGCAGCGGGACTAGCGGGGGGTGCACAGATACGCAGTATTTT. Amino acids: CASSGTSGGCTDTQYF.

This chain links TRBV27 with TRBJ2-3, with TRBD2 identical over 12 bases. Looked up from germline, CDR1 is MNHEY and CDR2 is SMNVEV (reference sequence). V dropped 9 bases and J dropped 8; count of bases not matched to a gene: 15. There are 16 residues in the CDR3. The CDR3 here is CASNLQGLAGGGTQYF. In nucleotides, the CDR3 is TGTGCCAGTAACCTTCAGGGGCTAGCGGGAGGGGGTACGCAGTATTTT.

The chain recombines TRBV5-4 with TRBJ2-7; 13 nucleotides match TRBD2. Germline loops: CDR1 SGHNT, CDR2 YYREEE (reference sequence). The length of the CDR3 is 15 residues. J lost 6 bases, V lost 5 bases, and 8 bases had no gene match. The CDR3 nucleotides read TGTGCCAGCAGGGAGGGGACTAGCGGGGTCTCCGAGCAGTACTTC. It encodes CASREGTSGVSEQYF.

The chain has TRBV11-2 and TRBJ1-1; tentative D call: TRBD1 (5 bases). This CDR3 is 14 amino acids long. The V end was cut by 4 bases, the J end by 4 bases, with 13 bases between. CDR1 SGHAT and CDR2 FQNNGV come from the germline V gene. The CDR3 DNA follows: TGTGCCAGCAGCTCCCGGTCGGGGGGCACTGAAGCTTTCTTT. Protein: CASSSRSGGTEAFF.

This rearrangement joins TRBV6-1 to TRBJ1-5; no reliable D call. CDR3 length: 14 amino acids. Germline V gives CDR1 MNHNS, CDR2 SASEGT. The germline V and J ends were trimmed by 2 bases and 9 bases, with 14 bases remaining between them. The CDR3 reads CASSELAGSTPQHF. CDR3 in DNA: TGTGCCAGCAGTGAATTGGCCGGGTCGACGCCCCAGCATTTT.

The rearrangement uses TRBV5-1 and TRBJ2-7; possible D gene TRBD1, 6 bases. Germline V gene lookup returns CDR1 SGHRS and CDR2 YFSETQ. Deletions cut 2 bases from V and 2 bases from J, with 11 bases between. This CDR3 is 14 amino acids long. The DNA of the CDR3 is TGCGCCAGCAGCTTTTCCGGGACAACCTACGAGCAGTACTTC. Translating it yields CASSFSGTTYEQYF.

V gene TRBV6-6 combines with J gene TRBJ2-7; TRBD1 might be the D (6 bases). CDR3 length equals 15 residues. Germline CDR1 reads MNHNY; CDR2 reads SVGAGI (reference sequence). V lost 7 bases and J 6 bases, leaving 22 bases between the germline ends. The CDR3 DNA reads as TGTGCCAGCAATAATCCGGGACACCCTCCTAGCGAGCAGTACTTC. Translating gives CASNNPGHPPSEQYF.

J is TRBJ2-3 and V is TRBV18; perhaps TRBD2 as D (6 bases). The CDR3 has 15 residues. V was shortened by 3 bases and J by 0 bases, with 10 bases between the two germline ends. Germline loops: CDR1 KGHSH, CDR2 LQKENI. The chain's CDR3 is CASSPPSGSTDTQYF. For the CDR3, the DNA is TGTGCCAGCTCACCCCCCAGCGGGAGCACAGATACGCAGTATTTT.

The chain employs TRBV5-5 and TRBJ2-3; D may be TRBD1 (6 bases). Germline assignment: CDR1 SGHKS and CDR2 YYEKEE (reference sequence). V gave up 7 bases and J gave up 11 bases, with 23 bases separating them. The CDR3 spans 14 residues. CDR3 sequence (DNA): TGTGCCAGCGAGGACAGAGGGCGCGTCCCTAGGCAGTATTTT. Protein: CASEDRGRVPRQYF.

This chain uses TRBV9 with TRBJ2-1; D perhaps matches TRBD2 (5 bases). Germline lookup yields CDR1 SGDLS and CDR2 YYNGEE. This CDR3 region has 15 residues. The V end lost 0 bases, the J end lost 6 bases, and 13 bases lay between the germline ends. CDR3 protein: CASSVGDSARNEQFF. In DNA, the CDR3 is TGTGCCAGCAGCGTAGGGGATAGCGCCCGCAATGAGCAGTTCTTC.

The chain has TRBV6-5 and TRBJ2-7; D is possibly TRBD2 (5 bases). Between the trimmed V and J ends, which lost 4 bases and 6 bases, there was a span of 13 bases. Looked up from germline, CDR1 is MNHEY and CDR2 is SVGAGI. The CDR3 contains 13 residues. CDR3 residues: CASSSAASSEQYF. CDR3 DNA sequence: TGTGCCAGCAGTTCGGCGGCTAGCTCCGAGCAGTACTTC.

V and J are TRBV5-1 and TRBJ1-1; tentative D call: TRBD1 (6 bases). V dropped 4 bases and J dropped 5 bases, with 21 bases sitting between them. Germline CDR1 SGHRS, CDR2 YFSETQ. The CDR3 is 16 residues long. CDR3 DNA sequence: TGCGCCAGCAGCGAACCGGCGCGGGGGGCGAAGACTGAAGCTTTCTTT. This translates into CASSEPARGAKTEAFF.

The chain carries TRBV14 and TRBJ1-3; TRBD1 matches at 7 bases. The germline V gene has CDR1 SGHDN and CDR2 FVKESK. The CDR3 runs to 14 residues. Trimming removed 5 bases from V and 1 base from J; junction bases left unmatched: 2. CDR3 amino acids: CASSYRGSGNTIYF. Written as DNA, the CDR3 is TGTGCCAGCAGCTACAGGGGTTCTGGAAACACCATATATTTT. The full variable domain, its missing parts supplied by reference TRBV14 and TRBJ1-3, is EAGVTQFPSHSVIEKGQTVTLRCDPISGHDNLYWYRRVMGKEIKFLLHFVKESKQDESGMPNNRFLAERTGGTYSTLKVQPAELEDSGVYFCASSYRGSGNTIYFGEGSWLTVV.

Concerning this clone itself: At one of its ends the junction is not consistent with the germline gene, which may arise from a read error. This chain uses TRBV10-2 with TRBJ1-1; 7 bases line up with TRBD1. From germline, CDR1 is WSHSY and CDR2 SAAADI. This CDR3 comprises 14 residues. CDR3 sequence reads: CVSSDQGVDTEAFF. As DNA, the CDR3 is TGCGTCAGCAGTGACCAGGGGGTTGACACTGAAGCTTTCTTT.

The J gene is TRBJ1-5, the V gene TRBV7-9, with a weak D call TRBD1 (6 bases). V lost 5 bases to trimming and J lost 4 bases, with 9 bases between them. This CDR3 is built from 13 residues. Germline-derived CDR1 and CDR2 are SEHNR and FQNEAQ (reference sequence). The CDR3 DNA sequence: TGTGCCAGCAGCACGGGACAAAATCAGCCCCAGCATTTT. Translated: CASSTGQNQPQHF.

CDR3 residues: CASSPPGVMNTEAFF. CDR3 in DNA: TGTGCCAGCAGCCCACCAGGGGTGATGAACACTGAAGCTTTCTTT. The chain links TRBV5-8 to TRBJ1-1; tentative D call: TRBD1 (6 bases). The CDR3 loop spans 15 amino acids. Germline V gives CDR1 SGHTS, CDR2 YDEGEE. The V gene lost 4 bases and the J gene lost 0 bases, with 13 bases spanning the gap.

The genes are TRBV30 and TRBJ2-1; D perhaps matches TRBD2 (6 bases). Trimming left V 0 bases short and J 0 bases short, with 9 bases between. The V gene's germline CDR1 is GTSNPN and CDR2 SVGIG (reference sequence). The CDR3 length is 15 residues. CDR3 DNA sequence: TGTGCCTGGAGTGTTGGGGGGTCCTCCTACAATGAGCAGTTCTTC. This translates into CAWSVGGSSYNEQFF.

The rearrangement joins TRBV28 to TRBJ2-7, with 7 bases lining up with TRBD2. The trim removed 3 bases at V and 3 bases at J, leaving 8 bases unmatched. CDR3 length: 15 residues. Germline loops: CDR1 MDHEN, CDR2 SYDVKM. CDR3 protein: CASSLYSGLNYEQYF. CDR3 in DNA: TGTGCCAGCAGTTTGTATTCGGGACTAAACTACGAGCAGTACTTC. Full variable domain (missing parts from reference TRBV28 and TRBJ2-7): DVKVTQSSRYLVKRTGEKVFLECVQDMDHENMFWYRQDPGLGLRLIYFSYDVKMKEKGDIPEGYSVSREKKERFSLILESASTNQTSMYLCASSLYSGLNYEQYFGPGTRLTVT.